This T cell receptor beta chain emerged from a study of beta chain features in type 1 diabetes. CDR1 SGHNT and CDR2 YYREEE come from the germline V gene (reference sequence). V was trimmed by 0 bases and J by 4 bases, leaving 11 bases between them. The CDR3 totals 15 residues. Expressed TCRB transcripts were sequenced because the entire RNA isolate underwent reverse transcription. The data were produced by immunoSEQ multiplex PCR, yet TCRdb's version contains in-frame clones alone and is incomplete. The table includes about 340,000 clones, 13% detected once. This clone showed up just a few times. Its cognate antigen is unknown. The study, taken as a whole, reports: In every one of the four CD4+ subsets, TCRB CDR3s were moderately but significantly shorter in Type 1 diabetes patients.

A heparinised blood draw that averaged around 110 mL was obtained once from each donor. The receptor comes from a woman aged 18 to 35 with type 1 diabetes. The J gene is TRBJ2-1, the V gene TRBV5-4; perhaps TRBD2 as D (5 bases). The sample consisted of naive CD4+ T cells from blood. CDR3 sequence (DNA): TGTGCCAGCAGCTTGGGAGGGAGTGGGTACAATGAGCAGTTCTTC. Translation gives CASSLGGSGYNEQFF. Drawing the rest from reference TRBV5-4 and TRBJ2-1, the complete variable domain is ETGVTQSPTHLIKTRGQQVTLRCSSQSGHNTVSWYQQALGQGPQFIFQYYREEENGRGNFPPRFSGLQFPNYSSELNVNALELDDSALYLCASSLGGSGYNEQFFGPGTRLTVL.